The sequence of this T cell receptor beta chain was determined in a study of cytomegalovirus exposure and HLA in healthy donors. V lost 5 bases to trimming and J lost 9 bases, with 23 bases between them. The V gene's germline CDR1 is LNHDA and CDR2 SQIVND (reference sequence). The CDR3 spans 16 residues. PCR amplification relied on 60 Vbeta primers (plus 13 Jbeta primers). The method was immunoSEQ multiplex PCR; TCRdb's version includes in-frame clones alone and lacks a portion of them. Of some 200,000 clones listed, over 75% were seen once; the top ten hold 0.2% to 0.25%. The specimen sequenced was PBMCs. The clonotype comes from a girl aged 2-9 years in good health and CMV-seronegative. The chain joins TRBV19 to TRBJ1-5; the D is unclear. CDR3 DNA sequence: TGTGCCAGTAGTCCCCCATATCGACATCTGGTGGGGCCCCAGCATTTT. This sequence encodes CASSPPYRHLVGPQHF. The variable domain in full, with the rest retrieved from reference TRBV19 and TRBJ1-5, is DGGITQSPKYLFRKEGQNVTLSCEQNLNHDAMYWYRQDPGQGLRLIYYSQIVNDFQKGDIAEGYSVSREKKESFPLTVTSAQKNPTAFYLCASSPPYRHLVGPQHFGDGTRLSIL.